The 27 T cell receptor beta chains in this list originate from one sample, sequenced in a study of T cell repertoires in cytomegalovirus infection. These TCRs are of unknown antigen specificity. TCRdb called the reads again in MiXCR, with one record for every CDR3 protein. Among 750,000 to 900,000 distinct CDR3 sequences, 25% to 30% were seen once, and the ten largest hold 13%. Sequences were derived from cultured CD8+ T cells from PBMCs, sampled from culture after CMV antigen stimulation. The receptors originated from a human donor in good health (CMV status not recorded). Some clones in this sample may be carry-over from other donors' samples.

The chain carries TRBV5-5 and TRBJ1-1, with D tentatively TRBD1 (5 bases). Germline lookup yields CDR1 SGHKS and CDR2 YYEKEE (reference sequence). The CDR3 has 13 amino acids. With 5 bases removed from V and 1 base from J, the gap between germline ends came to 9 bases. The CDR3 here is CASRRDPNTEAFF. CDR3 bases: TGTGCCAGCAGACGGGACCCGAACACTGAAGCTTTCTTT.

This clonotype turned up a few times. This chain uses TRBV27 with TRBJ1-4, with 9 nucleotides matching TRBD1. The CDR3 loop spans 17 amino acids. Germline trimming cut 5 bases from V and 3 bases from J; bases unmatched to any gene: 10. CDR1 and CDR2 from the germline V gene are MNHEY and SMNVEV (reference sequence). The DNA of the CDR3 is TGTGCCAGCAGTCCCCCCCCACAGGGGGCAGCTAATGAAAAACTGTTTTTT. As protein: CASSPPPQGAANEKLFF.

This clonotype was observed a few times. The rearrangement joins TRBV6-5 to TRBJ1-2; D is undetermined. This CDR3 has 15 residues. Trimming removed 0 bases at V and 6 bases at J, with 14 bases between. The germline gives CDR1 MNHEY, CDR2 SVGAGI. This chain's CDR3 is CASSYSSGSWDGYTF. The CDR3, as DNA: TGTGCCAGCAGTTACTCGTCTGGTTCGTGGGATGGCTACACCTTC.

In this sample, this clonotype turned up a few times. J is TRBJ1-2 and V is TRBV15, with D perhaps TRBD1 (6 bases). Trimming took off 5 bases at V and 8 bases at J, with 12 bases between the two ends. Per the germline V gene, CDR1 is LNHNV and CDR2 is YYDKDF (reference sequence). CDR3 length: 12 amino acids. CDR3 amino acids: CATSEGGEGYTF. CDR3 nucleotide sequence: TGTGCCACCAGCGAGGGGGGGGAAGGCTACACCTTC.

This clonotype was seen a handful of times. The rearrangement joins TRBV2 to TRBJ2-5; D unresolved. Trimming shortened V by 8 bases and J by 2 bases, and 15 bases separated the two germline ends. The CDR3 has 14 amino acids. Germline CDR1 is SNHLY and CDR2 is FYNNEI. CDR3 sequence: CASGENPRQETQYF. CDR3 bases: TGTGCCAGCGGGGAAAACCCTAGGCAAGAGACCCAGTACTTC.

The chain uses TRBV15 and TRBJ2-1; perhaps TRBD2 as D (7 bases). V was clipped by 6 bases and J by 6 bases, with 18 bases between them. In germline, CDR1 is LNHNV, CDR2 YYDKDF (reference sequence). This CDR3 region has 15 residues. CDR3 sequence reads: CATSGKGGGPNEQFF. The CDR3 DNA follows: TGTGCCACCAGTGGAAAGGGCGGGGGCCCCAATGAGCAGTTCTTC.

V usage is TRBV7-4 and J usage is TRBJ2-1, with D possibly matching TRBD1 (6 bases). Per the germline V gene, CDR1 is SGHVT and CDR2 is SQSDAQ. V was shortened by 5 bases and J by 6 bases, with 11 bases between the two germline ends. The CDR3 spans 13 residues. CDR3 sequence: CASSTAGVNEQFF. The CDR3, as DNA: TGTGCCAGCAGCACGGCAGGGGTCAATGAGCAGTTCTTC.

In its sample, this clonotype was seen many times. The chain employs TRBV12-3 or TRBV12-4 and TRBJ1-6; 7 nucleotides line up with TRBD1. The CDR3 runs 15 residues. The trim removed 4 bases at V and 3 bases at J, leaving 3 bases unmatched. CDR3: CASSWNRGYNSPLHF. CDR3 DNA: TGTGCCAGCAGTTGGAACAGGGGCTATAATTCACCCCTCCACTTT.

This clonotype has just a few counts. The chain employs TRBV12-3 or TRBV12-4 and TRBJ2-1, with TRBD1 matching 8 bases. The V gene end was trimmed by 6 bases and the J gene end by 2 bases; junction bases not matched to a gene: 6. CDR3 size: 15 residues. CDR3 nucleotides: TGTGCCAGCAGATCCGGACAGGGCCCCTACAATGAGCAGTTCTTC. It specifies CASRSGQGPYNEQFF.

CDR3 DNA: TGCGCCAGCAGCCAAGCCAAGGGCTATGGCTACACCTTC. Translated, it gives CASSQAKGYGYTF. The rearrangement joins TRBV4-1 to TRBJ1-2, with unresolved D. Germline CDR1 is MGHRA and CDR2 is YSYEKL. The CDR3 contains 13 residues. With 1 base removed from V and 4 bases from J, the gap between germline ends came to 7 bases.

V is TRBV6-1 and J is TRBJ2-5; D gene unclear. V lost 4 bases, J lost 5 bases, and 14 bases lay in between. The germline V gene encodes CDR1 MNHNS and CDR2 SASEGT. The CDR3 covers 14 residues. CDR3 region: CASSVEVASETQYF. CDR3 bases: TGTGCCAGCAGTGTAGAGGTGGCCTCGGAGACCCAGTACTTC.

The V and J genes are TRBV6-5 and TRBJ2-1, with TRBD1 identical over 12 bases. Germline CDR1 and CDR2: MNHEY and SVGAGI. V lost 3 bases and J lost 8; bases outside the gene matches: 2. The CDR3 extends over 14 amino acids. CDR3 sequence (DNA): TGTGCCAGCAGTTATGGGACAGGGGGCGATGAGCAGTTCTTC. This encodes CASSYGTGGDEQFF.

In its sample, this clonotype was seen a few times. The J gene is TRBJ1-1, the V gene TRBV7-9, with a possible D match to TRBD1 (6 bases). V shed 4 bases and J shed 4 bases, with 16 bases lying between them. The CDR3 runs to 15 residues. Germline CDR1 is SEHNR and CDR2 is FQNEAQ (reference sequence). The CDR3 coding sequence is TGTGCCAGCAGCTCACTTGGGGGGGCCGGCACTGAAGCTTTCTTT. Translation: CASSSLGGAGTEAFF.

This clonotype appeared a few times. The chain couples TRBV5-5 to TRBJ1-1; 7 bases fit TRBD1. V shed 5 bases and J 6 bases; nucleotides not matched to a gene: 13. The CDR3 length is 15 residues. From germline, CDR1 is SGHKS and CDR2 YYEKEE (reference sequence). CDR3 sequence (DNA): TGTGCCAGCAGTTACCTTCCACAGGGGCGCGCTGAAGCTTTCTTT. Protein product: CASSYLPQGRAEAFF. The complete variable domain, with remaining parts taken from reference TRBV5-5 and TRBJ1-1, reads DAGVTQSPTHLIKTRGQQVTLRCSPISGHKSVSWYQQVLGQGPQFIFQYYEKEERGRGNFPDRFSARQFPNYSSELNVNALLLGDSALYLCASSYLPQGRAEAFFGQGTRLTVV.

This clonotype has more than one count but fewer than ten. The genes are TRBV29-1 and TRBJ2-2; D gene unclear. The ends were cut back, 7 bases at V and 2 bases at J, with 20 bases in the middle. CDR1 is SQVTM and CDR2 is ANQGSEA in the germline V gene. The CDR3 runs 16 residues. This CDR3 is CSATPTGVLNTGELFF. The CDR3 coding sequence is TGCAGCGCCACCCCGACGGGTGTTCTAAACACCGGGGAGCTGTTTTTT.

This clonotype was observed at least ten times. The V and J genes are TRBV6-2 or TRBV6-3 and TRBJ2-5; D remains ambiguous. Germline CDR1 and CDR2: MNHEY and SVGEGT. V gave up 8 bases and J gave up 3 bases, with 16 bases separating them. This CDR3 contains 14 residues. The CDR3 here is CASAPILREETQYF. Written as DNA, the CDR3 is TGTGCCAGCGCTCCGATCCTCCGGGAAGAGACCCAGTACTTC.

The rearrangement uses TRBV15 and TRBJ2-5; 7 bases fit TRBD1. The CDR3 has 16 amino acids. Germline V gene data show CDR1 as LNHNV and CDR2 as YYDKDF (reference sequence). The junction had 10 bases not matched to a gene; V was cut back by 5 bases and J by 1 base. CDR3 bases: TGTGCCACCAGCCCTCCTGGAAGGGGGCCCCAAGAGACCCAGTACTTC. Encoded protein: CATSPPGRGPQETQYF.

The chain joins TRBV19 to TRBJ1-5; D remains unclear. The CDR3 sequence is 14 residues long. Trimming stripped 5 bases from V and 1 base from J, with 9 bases between. In germline, CDR1 is LNHDA, CDR2 SQIVND (reference sequence). CDR3 nucleotides: TGTGCCAGTAGTGAGGTCCTCAGCAATCAGCCCCAGCATTTT. It specifies CASSEVLSNQPQHF. The full variable domain, with the rest looked up from reference TRBV19 and TRBJ1-5, is DGGITQSPKYLFRKEGQNVTLSCEQNLNHDAMYWYRQDPGQGLRLIYYSQIVNDFQKGDIAEGYSVSREKKESFPLTVTSAQKNPTAFYLCASSEVLSNQPQHFGDGTRLSIL.

This clonotype was counted between two and nine times. V and J are TRBV7-8 and TRBJ1-5; TRBD1 matches at 9 bases. Per the germline V gene, CDR1 is SGHVS and CDR2 is FQNEAQ. V was clipped by 4 bases and J by 10 bases; unmatched bases: 17. The length of the CDR3 is 17 residues. CDR3 coding DNA: TGTGCCAGCAGCTCCTCATATTGGGACAGGGAGCTACTCCCCCAGCATTTT. It specifies CASSSSYWDRELLPQHF.

This clonotype was seen ten or more times. J is TRBJ1-5 and V is TRBV9; 12 positions agree with TRBD1. V shed 4 bases and J 6 bases; nucleotides not matched to a gene: 5. The CDR3 is 15 residues long. Looked up from germline, CDR1 is SGDLS and CDR2 is YYNGEE. CDR3 residues: CASSLGTGGTQPQHF. In nucleotides, the CDR3 is TGTGCCAGCAGCCTGGGGACAGGGGGCACTCAGCCCCAGCATTTT.

The rearrangement uses TRBV4-1 and TRBJ1-1; D is unclear. Trimming took 4 bases from V and 0 from J, leaving 15 bases between them. Germline CDR1 MGHRA, CDR2 YSYEKL. This CDR3 spans 16 amino acids. The CDR3: CASSLSSSSMNTEAFF. The CDR3 DNA reads as TGCGCCAGCAGCCTTAGCTCCTCGAGCATGAACACTGAAGCTTTCTTT.

This clonotype has just one count. The chain is built from TRBV29-1 and TRBJ2-7; 7 bases match TRBD2. Germline-derived CDR1 and CDR2 are SQVTM and ANQGSEA. This CDR3 is built from 10 residues. The junction had 3 bases not matched to a gene; V was cut back by 6 bases and J by 7 bases. The CDR3 sequence: CSVGGVEQYV. The CDR3 nucleotides read TGCAGCGTGGGGGGGGTGGAGCAGTACGTC.

The V and J genes are TRBV6-5 and TRBJ1-1; D not resolved. The CDR3 contains 13 residues. V dropped 6 bases and J dropped 0 bases, with 8 bases sitting between them. In germline, CDR1 is MNHEY, CDR2 SVGAGI. CDR3 amino acids: CASRIALNTEAFF. The CDR3 DNA reads TGTGCCAGCAGGATTGCCCTGAACACTGAAGCTTTCTTT.

The chain combines TRBV2 with TRBJ2-2; D gene unclear. This CDR3 spans 13 amino acids. The germline V gene has CDR1 SNHLY and CDR2 FYNNEI. V dropped 8 bases and J dropped 0 bases, with 7 bases sitting between them. Written as DNA, the CDR3 is TGTGCCAGCCTGGCCTCGAACACCGGGGAGCTGTTTTTT. Translating it yields CASLASNTGELFF.

The chain recombines TRBV11-2 with TRBJ2-1; D unresolved. CDR3 size: 14 residues. The V end lost 4 bases, the J end lost 1 base, and 8 bases lay between the germline ends. Per germline, CDR1 SGHAT and CDR2 FQNNGV. CDR3 protein: CASSSEGSYNEQFF. The CDR3 nucleotides read TGTGCCAGCAGCTCCGAAGGGTCCTACAATGAGCAGTTCTTC.

This clonotype was detected only once. The rearrangement uses TRBV7-6 and TRBJ2-3; D gene unclear. The V end lost 5 bases, the J end lost 2 bases, and 14 bases lay between the germline ends. The CDR3 contains 15 residues. Germline V gives CDR1 SGHVS, CDR2 FNYEAQ. CDR3 nucleotide sequence: TGTGCCAGCAGCCCGGGCTGGCACCCCACAGATACGCAGTATTTT. It encodes CASSPGWHPTDTQYF. Based on the CDR3 plus reference TRBV7-6 and TRBJ2-3, the full variable domain is GAGVSQSPRYKVTKRGQDVALRCDPISGHVSLYWYRQALGQGPEFLTYFNYEAQQDKSGLPNDRFSAERPEGSISTLTIQRTEQRDSAMYRCASSPGWHPTDTQYFGPGTRLTVL.

This clonotype has a handful of counts. The chain links TRBV5-5 to TRBJ1-1; unclear D gene. This CDR3 comprises 15 residues. V lost 5 bases and J 0 bases, leaving 14 bases between the germline ends. The germline CDR1 and CDR2 sequences are SGHKS and YYEKEE (reference sequence). The CDR3 region has the DNA TGTGCCAGCAGGTTAAAGGAGGGCATGAACACTGAAGCTTTCTTT. It encodes CASRLKEGMNTEAFF.